What follows is one T cell receptor (beta chain) and its context. These data come from a study of blood T cell repertoires in COVID-19. Background on the study: Sites across the United States, Italy and Spain contributed samples from acute and convalescent COVID-19. PBMCs, B-cell-depleted T cells, or T cells provided the cDNA or gDNA that made up the material.

Per the germline V gene, CDR1 is SQVTM and CDR2 is ANQGSEA. The CDR3 runs to 13 residues. The V gene end was trimmed by 6 bases and the J gene end by 10 bases; junction bases not matched to a gene: 9. Authors' data handling: Estimates of nucleated cell counts were drawn from the amplification of reference gene primers. Generated by immunoSEQ multiplex PCR, the TCRdb table keeps only in-frame clones and is missing some. That table supplies the V and J calls and clone size; D and trimming were determined from the DNA. The sample consists of some 200,000 clones, roughly four fifths of them appearing once.

The receptor was isolated from a woman aged 35 to 49 with acute or convalescent COVID-19. The chain combines TRBV29-1 with TRBJ2-1, with 10 positions matching TRBD1. Sequenced material: peripheral blood. The CDR3 loop is CSVGTGEDGEQFF. The CDR3 DNA reads as TGCAGCGTAGGGACAGGGGAGGATGGAGAGCAGTTCTTC.